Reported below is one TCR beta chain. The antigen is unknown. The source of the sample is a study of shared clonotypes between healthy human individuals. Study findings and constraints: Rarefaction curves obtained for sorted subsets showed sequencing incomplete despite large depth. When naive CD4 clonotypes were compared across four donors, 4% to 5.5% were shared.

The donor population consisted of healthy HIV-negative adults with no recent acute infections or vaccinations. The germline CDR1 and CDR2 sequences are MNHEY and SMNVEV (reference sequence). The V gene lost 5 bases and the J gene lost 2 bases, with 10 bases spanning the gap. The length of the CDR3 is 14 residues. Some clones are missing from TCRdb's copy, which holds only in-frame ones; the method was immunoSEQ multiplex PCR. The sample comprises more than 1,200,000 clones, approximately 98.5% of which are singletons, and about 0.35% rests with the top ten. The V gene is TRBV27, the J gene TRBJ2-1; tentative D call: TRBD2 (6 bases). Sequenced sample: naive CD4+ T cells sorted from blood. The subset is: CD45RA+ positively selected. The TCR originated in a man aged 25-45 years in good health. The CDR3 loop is CASSVAVTYNEQFF. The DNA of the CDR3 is TGTGCCAGCAGTGTAGCGGTAACCTACAATGAGCAGTTCTTC.